This T cell receptor (beta chain) comes out of a study of T cell repertoires in cytomegalovirus infection (dated by TCRdb to between 2017 and 2020). Broadly, across the study: Donor HLA type was relevant to the analysis, because carriage of CMV infection together with the matching HLA type was indicated by public TCR beta signatures.

A distance of 14 bases separates the germline ends of V and J, which lose 3 bases and 11 bases respectively. CDR1 and CDR2 were assigned from the germline V gene (reference sequence) as MNHEY and SMNVEV. From cysteine to phenylalanine, the CDR3 is 13 amino acids long. Just CDR3 DNA is preserved here, 39 bases in frame from base 1. The instrument was an Illumina HiSeq 1500. The raw public reads went through TCRdb reprocessing: fastp at Q25, MiXCR clone calling, in-frame beta chains kept. Identical CDR3 proteins give one entry, which carries the most common genes and DNA. Within this sample are 200,000 to 300,000 distinct CDR3 sequences, with approximately 9.2% of them counted one time only. The ten largest make up less than 15% of the sample. Points the paper makes about the study in general: The ex vivo response was dominated by HLA-C-restricted CMV-specific TCR beta clonotypes, which also provided the single most frequent clonotype in two of eight donors. Cumulative frequency of public TCR beta family members discriminated carriers of CMV infection plus the relevant HLA type in this cohort and an independent roughly 340-donor cohort.

In this sample, this clonotype turned up many times. The specificity of this receptor is unknown. No per-base quality is available; no much larger clone lies one base away. The sequencing input was PBMCs. The sequence links TRBV27 to TRBJ2-1; the D gene is unclear. This receptor was identified in a human donor in good health (CMV status not recorded). Some clones in this sample may be carry-over from other donors' samples. The DNA sequence is given as TGTGCCAGCAGTTTTCTTCGGGCCTGGAAGCAGTTCTTC. Translated, it reads CASSFLRAWKQFF.